This TCR beta chain was found in a study of cytomegalovirus exposure and HLA in healthy donors. In the PCR, 60 Vbeta and 13 Jbeta primers were used. Clones were sequenced by immunoSEQ multiplex PCR, and TCRdb holds only the in-frame ones, with some missing. The sample lists 150,000 to 200,000 clones; 80% were seen once. As concerns this clone: Antigen: not known.

Findings of the study overall: A cluster of highly shared sequence variants was likely a sequencing artifact. Later on, an analysis showed TCR association rates differing by HLA locus, with DRB1 the most and HLA-C the fewest.

The CDR3 has 17 amino acids. Germline lookup yields CDR1 LGHNT and CDR2 FRNRAP. V was pared by 3 bases and J by 6 bases, with 9 bases of the junction left unmatched. V and J are TRBV12-5 and TRBJ2-1; 12 bases agree with TRBD2. The sequence was obtained from a woman younger than 45 in good health and CMV-seronegative. Sample: PBMCs. CDR3: CASGFGASGGARNEQFF. Written as DNA, the CDR3 is TGTGCTAGTGGTTTCGGGGCTAGCGGGGGGGCTCGCAATGAGCAGTTCTTC. Combining the CDR3 with reference TRBV12-5 and TRBJ2-1 gives the whole variable domain DARVTQTPRHKVTEMGQEVTMRCQPILGHNTVFWYRQTMMQGLELLAYFRNRAPLDDSGMPKDRFSAEMPDATLATLKIQPSEPRDSAVYFCASGFGASGGARNEQFFGPGTRLTVL.